This is a list of T cell receptor beta chains from one sample in a study of T-cell reconstitution after alpha-beta-depleted transplantation in children. Using its own MiXCR run on the PCR reads, TCRdb lists one record per CDR3 protein. The sample holds about 240,000 distinct CDR3 sequences; about 11% are singletons and the top ten take around 2.8%. The sequenced sample was PBMCs from the stem cell graft donor, obtained from the stem cell graft. The source is a human donor who donated a stem cell graft to a child with acute lymphoblastic leukemia. The CDR3 runs from the conserved cysteine through the conserved F or W. A D gene is named only where the DNA matches it firmly. Size values are once, few and many counts, or a class for expanded clones, and some rows have none.

>TRBV20-1|TRBJ2-7|NA|many
TGCAGTGCTAGCCGATACGAGCAGTACTTC
CSASRYEQYF
>TRBV7-2|TRBJ2-2|TRBD1|many
TGTGCCAGCAGACTACCGGGCAGGGGGCCTGACGGGGAGCTGTTTTTT
CASRLPGRGPDGELFF
>TRBV9|TRBJ2-1|TRBD1|many
TGTGCCAGCAGCGTGTCAGGGGGCCCCTACAATGAGCAGTTCTTC
CASSVSGGPYNEQFF
>TRBV6-2/TRBV6-3|TRBJ2-1|TRBD2|many
TGTGCCAGCAGTTACTCGCAAGGACTAGCGGGAGGTTCCTACAATGAGCAGTTCTTC
CASSYSQGLAGGSYNEQFF
>TRBV20-1|TRBJ2-3|NA|few
TGCAGTGCTAAGGGGGGGGGGCGCACAGATACGCAGTATTTT
CSAKGGGRTDTQYF
>TRBV20-1|TRBJ2-4|TRBD2|few
TGCTGTGCCCCGGGGGGGGCAAGGGCCAAAAACATTCAGTACTTC
CCAPGGARAKNIQYF
>TRBV20-1|TRBJ2-5|NA|NA
TGCAGTGCTAAACAAGAGACCCAGTACTTC
CSAKQETQYF
>TRBV29-1|TRBJ2-3|NA|many
TGCAGCGTTGATGGACCAAGGGGGATTTCTAGCACAGATACGCAGTATTTT
CSVDGPRGISSTDTQYF
>TRBV20-1|TRBJ2-7|TRBD2|NA
TGCAGTGCTAGGGGGGGGGACGTCAAGAGCTCCTACGAGCAGTACTTC
CSARGGDVKSSYEQYF
>TRBV4-3|TRBJ2-5|TRBD1|many
TGCGCCAGCAGCCAAGAAGGGACAGGGGGCGGGGAGACCCAGTACTTC
CASSQEGTGGGETQYF
>TRBV28|TRBJ1-1|NA|few
TGTGCCAGCAAGTTTTTAGGCGAAGCTTTCTTT
CASKFLGEAFF
>TRBV7-2|TRBJ2-7|NA|many
TGTGCCAGCAGCTTAGTTGGCGGCTACGAGCAGTACTTC
CASSLVGGYEQYF
>TRBV6-7|TRBJ2-7|NA|many
TGTGCCAGCATTCTAGGGGGTGCTTCCTACGAGCAGTACTTC
CASILGGASYEQYF
>TRBV7-2|TRBJ1-6|NA|few
TGTGCCAGCAGCTTAATAGGGCAGGGGTGGAATTCACCCCTCCACTTT
CASSLIGQGWNSPLHF
>TRBV20-1|TRBJ2-2|NA|NA
TGCAGTGTCTGGGGCGGGGAGCTGTTTTTT
CSVWGGELFF
>TRBV6-5|TRBJ2-3|NA|many
TGTGCCAGCAGCCCCCCAGGGGTCGATACGCAGTATTTT
CASSPPGVDTQYF
>TRBV12-3/TRBV12-4|TRBJ1-3|NA|many
TGTGCCAGCAGCCCCGGGGTCAGCTTTGTCTCTGGAAACACCATATATTTT
CASSPGVSFVSGNTIYF
>TRBV29-1|TRBJ1-2|NA|many
TGCAGCGTTGTTCACAGAACTAACTATGGCTACACCTTC
CSVVHRTNYGYTF
>TRBV5-1|TRBJ1-6|NA|many
TGCGCCAGCAGCCCCTCCCAGGGTACTGATTCACCCCTCCACTTT
CASSPSQGTDSPLHF